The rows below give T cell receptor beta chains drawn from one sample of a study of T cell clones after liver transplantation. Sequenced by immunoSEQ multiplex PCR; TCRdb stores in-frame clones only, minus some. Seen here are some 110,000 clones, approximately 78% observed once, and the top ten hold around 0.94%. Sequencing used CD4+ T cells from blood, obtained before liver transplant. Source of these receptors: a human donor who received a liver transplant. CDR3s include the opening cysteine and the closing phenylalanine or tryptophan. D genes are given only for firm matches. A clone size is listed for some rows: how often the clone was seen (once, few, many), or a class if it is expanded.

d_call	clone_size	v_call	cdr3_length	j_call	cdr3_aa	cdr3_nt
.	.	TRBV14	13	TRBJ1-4	CASSQGGNEKLFF	TGTGCCAGCAGCCAAGGGGGTAATGAAAAACTGTTTTTT
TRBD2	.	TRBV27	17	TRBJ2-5	CASSKGTSGGSGETQYF	TGTGCCAGCAGCAAAGGGACTAGCGGGGGAAGTGGGGAGACCCAGTACTTC
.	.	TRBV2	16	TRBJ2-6	CASRDFRVSGANVLTF	TGTGCCAGCAGAGACTTCCGGGTGTCTGGGGCCAACGTCCTGACTTTC
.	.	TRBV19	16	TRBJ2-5	CASSNRFDALGETQYF	TGTGCCAGTAGTAACCGGTTCGACGCCTTGGGAGAGACCCAGTACTTC
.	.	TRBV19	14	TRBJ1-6	CASSSREGDSPLHF	TGTGCCAGTAGTAGCAGGGAAGGGGATTCACCCCTCCACTTT
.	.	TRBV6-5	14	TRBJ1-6	CASSSRDGNSPLHF	TGTGCCAGCAGTTCCCGGGACGGTAATTCACCCCTCCACTTT
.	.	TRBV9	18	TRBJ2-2	CASSPSPLGRGGTGELFF	TGTGCCAGCAGCCCTTCCCCCCTGGGCAGGGGTGGCACCGGGGAGCTGTTTTTT
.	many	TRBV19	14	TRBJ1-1	CASSIQGRNTEAFF	TGTGCCAGTAGTATTCAGGGGCGGAACACTGAAGCTTTCTTT
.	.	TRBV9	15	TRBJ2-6	CASTSGSLGANVLTF	TGTGCCAGCACCTCCGGCTCTCTGGGGGCCAACGTCCTGACTTTC
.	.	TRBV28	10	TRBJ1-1	CASSGTEAFF	TGTGCCAGCAGCGGCACTGAAGCTTTCTTT
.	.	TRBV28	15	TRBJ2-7	CASSLYGGASLEQYF	TGTGCCAGCAGTTTATATGGGGGAGCGTCCCTCGAGCAGTACTTC
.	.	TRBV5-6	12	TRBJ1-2	CASTSSNYGYTF	TGTGCCAGCACCTCGTCGAACTATGGCTACACCTTC
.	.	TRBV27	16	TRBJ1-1	CASSLWSGFGDTEAFF	TGTGCCAGCAGTTTATGGAGCGGGTTCGGGGACACTGAAGCTTTCTTT
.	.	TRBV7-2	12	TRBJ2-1	CASSSTYNEQFF	TGTGCCAGCAGCTCCACCTACAATGAGCAGTTCTTC
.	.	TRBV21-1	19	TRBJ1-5	CASSLKDSAPYNSNQPQHF	TGTGCCAGCAGCCTAAAGGACAGCGCTCCCTATAATAGCAATCAGCCCCAGCATTTT
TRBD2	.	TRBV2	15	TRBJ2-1	CASRETSGPYNEQFF	TGTGCCAGCAGGGAAACTAGCGGACCCTACAATGAGCAGTTCTTC
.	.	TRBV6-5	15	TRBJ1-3	CASSYGLNSGNTIYF	TGTGCCAGCAGTTACGGATTGAACTCTGGAAACACCATATATTTT
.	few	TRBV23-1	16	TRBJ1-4	CASSQQGYAPLEKLFF	TGCGCCAGCAGTCAACAGGGGTATGCCCCTTTGGAAAAACTGTTTTTT
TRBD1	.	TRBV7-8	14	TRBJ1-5	CASRGGQGWQPQHF	TGTGCCAGCAGAGGGGGACAGGGTTGGCAGCCCCAGCATTTT
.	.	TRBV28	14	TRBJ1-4	CASSLFDSGEKLFF	TGTGCCAGCAGTTTGTTCGACAGTGGGGAAAAACTGTTTTTT
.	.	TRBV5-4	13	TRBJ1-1	CASSLEINTEAFF	TGTGCCAGCAGCTTGGAAATAAACACTGAAGCTTTCTTT
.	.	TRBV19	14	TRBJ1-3	CASSIGDSGNTIYF	TGTGCCAGTAGTATTGGTGACAGTGGAAACACCATATATTTT
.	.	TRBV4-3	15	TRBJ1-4	CASSQARGDNEKLFF	TGCGCCAGCAGCCAAGCAAGGGGGGATAATGAAAAACTGTTTTTT
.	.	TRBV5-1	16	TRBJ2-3	CASSPNSGRPTDTQYF	TGCGCCAGCAGCCCGAACTCCGGGAGACCCACAGATACGCAGTATTTT
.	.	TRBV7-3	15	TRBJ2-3	CASSLNSISTDTQYF	TGTGCCAGCAGCTTAAATTCCATTAGCACAGATACGCAGTATTTT
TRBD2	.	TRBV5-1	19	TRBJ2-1	CASSFRTSGLRSSYNEQFF	TGCGCCAGCAGCTTCAGGACTAGCGGGTTGAGAAGCTCCTACAATGAGCAGTTCTTC
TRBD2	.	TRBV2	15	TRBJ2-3	CASSTSGGDTDTQYF	TGTGCCAGCAGTACCAGCGGGGGGGACACAGATACGCAGTATTTT
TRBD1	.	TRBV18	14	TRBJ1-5	CASSGTEGNQPQHF	TGTGCCAGCTCAGGGACAGAGGGAAATCAGCCCCAGCATTTT
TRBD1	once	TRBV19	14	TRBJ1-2	CASSPQGGVYGYTF	TGTGCCAGTAGTCCTCAGGGGGGTGTCTATGGCTACACCTTC
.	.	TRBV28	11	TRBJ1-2	CAAGQFYGYTF	TGTGCCGCGGGGCAGTTCTATGGCTACACCTTC
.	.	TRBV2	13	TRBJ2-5	CASSGGRQETQYF	TGTGCCAGCAGTGGTGGCAGGCAAGAGACCCAGTACTTC
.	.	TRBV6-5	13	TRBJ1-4	CASGGLANEKLFF	TGTGCCAGCGGGGGCTTAGCTAATGAAAAACTGTTTTTT
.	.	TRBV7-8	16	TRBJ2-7	CASSPGSLQRPYEQYF	TGTGCCAGCAGCCCCGGTTCCCTTCAGAGGCCTTACGAGCAGTACTTC
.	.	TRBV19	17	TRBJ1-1	CASSIKTGVLGNTEAFF	TGTGCCAGTAGTATCAAAACAGGTGTATTAGGGAACACTGAAGCTTTCTTT
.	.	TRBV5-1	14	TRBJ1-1	CASSLDTLNTEAFF	TGCGCCAGCAGCTTGGACACATTGAACACTGAAGCTTTCTTT
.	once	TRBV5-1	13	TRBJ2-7	CASSLTGYHEQYF	TGCGCCAGCAGCTTGACAGGGTACCACGAGCAGTACTTC
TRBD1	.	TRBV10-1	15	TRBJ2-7	CASSDDRGGGYEQYF	TGCGCCAGCAGTGATGACAGGGGAGGAGGCTACGAGCAGTACTTC
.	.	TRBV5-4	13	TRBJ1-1	CASSLADNTEAFF	TGTGCCAGCAGCTTGGCGGACAACACTGAAGCTTTCTTT
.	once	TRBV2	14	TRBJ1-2	CASSEARATYGYTF	TGTGCCAGCAGTGAAGCGCGGGCGACCTATGGCTACACCTTC
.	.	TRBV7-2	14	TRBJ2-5	CASSLDGYQETQYF	TGTGCCAGCAGCTTAGATGGCTACCAAGAGACCCAGTACTTC
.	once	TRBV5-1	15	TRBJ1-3	CASSPSQGWGNTIYF	TGCGCCAGCAGCCCATCCCAGGGTTGGGGAAACACCATATATTTT
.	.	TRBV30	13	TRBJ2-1	CAWSPPGEEEQFF	TGTGCCTGGAGTCCCCCGGGAGAGGAGGAGCAGTTCTTC